This T cell receptor beta chain was sequenced during a study of shared clonotypes between healthy human individuals. Regarding the study as a whole: Non-shared clonotypes showed lower generation probabilities than clonotypes common to all four donors.

Data came from immunoSEQ multiplex PCR; TCRdb stores just in-frame clones and leaves some out. In the table there are over 100,000 clones, about 71% of which are singletons. CDR1 and CDR2 (germline): PRHDT, FYEKMQ (reference sequence). The CDR3 sequence is 10 residues long. Trimming cost V 6 bases and J 7 bases, with 6 bases left between them. As concerns this clone: Its antigen is unidentified. It is likely a read error: a sequence one base away is far more abundant.

The sequenced material came from memory CD8+ T cells sorted from blood. Stated subset: CD45RO+ cells pooled with CCR7-negative TemRA cells. The TCR was taken from a woman younger than 45 in good health. This sequence joins TRBV13 and TRBJ1-1; D is ambiguous. Written as DNA, the CDR3 is TGTGCCAGCAGTGTCGGTGAAGCTTTCTTT. Amino acid sequence: CASSVGEAFF.